This is a list of T cell receptor beta chains from one sample in a study of OX40 agonist ivuxolimab in advanced cancers. The protocol was immunoSEQ multiplex PCR, while the TCRdb copy is restricted to in-frame clones and leaves out a portion. The sample holds about 70,000 clones, roughly 80% seen once. The sample here was CD4+ or CD8+ T cells sorted from blood, taken in a trial of the OX40 agonist ivuxolimab. The source is an adult with an advanced solid tumor such as melanoma, head and neck, liver or kidney cancer. CDR3s include the opening cysteine and the closing phenylalanine or tryptophan. The order of the fields is clone size, V gene, J gene, D gene, CDR3 protein, CDR3 DNA. D genes are given only for firm matches. Not every row has a clone size; where given, it reads once, few, many or a size class.

clone size: NA; V gene: TRBV20-1; J gene: TRBJ2-2; D gene: NA; CDR3 protein: CSARRTGELFF; CDR3 DNA: TGCAGTGCTAGGCGGACCGGGGAGCTGTTTTTT
clone size: NA; V gene: TRBV5-4; J gene: TRBJ2-7; D gene: NA; CDR3 protein: CASSLGRGGTGAGEQYF; CDR3 DNA: TGTGCCAGCAGCTTGGGGAGAGGGGGAACGGGCGCGGGAGAGCAGTACTTC
clone size: NA; V gene: TRBV7-8; J gene: TRBJ1-5; D gene: TRBD1; CDR3 protein: CASSLRTGALDQPQHF; CDR3 DNA: TGTGCCAGCAGCTTGAGGACAGGGGCTTTGGATCAGCCCCAGCATTTT
clone size: NA; V gene: TRBV2; J gene: TRBJ1-2; D gene: NA; CDR3 protein: CASSERRANYGYTF; CDR3 DNA: TGTGCCAGCAGTGAAAGGCGGGCTAACTATGGCTACACCTTC
clone size: few; V gene: TRBV30; J gene: TRBJ2-3; D gene: NA; CDR3 protein: CAWSGKGKGTDTQYF; CDR3 DNA: TGTGCCTGGAGTGGGAAGGGGAAAGGCACAGATACGCAGTATTTT
clone size: NA; V gene: TRBV30; J gene: TRBJ2-3; D gene: TRBD2; CDR3 protein: CAWSLGTSGGTDTQYF; CDR3 DNA: TGTGCCTGGAGCTTGGGGACTAGCGGGGGCACAGATACGCAGTATTTT
clone size: once; V gene: TRBV14; J gene: TRBJ2-5; D gene: NA; CDR3 protein: CASSQGDWRGETQYF; CDR3 DNA: TGTGCCAGCAGCCAAGGGGACTGGAGGGGAGAGACCCAGTACTTC
clone size: NA; V gene: TRBV11-2; J gene: TRBJ2-4; D gene: NA; CDR3 protein: CASSLQPSAKNIQYF; CDR3 DNA: TGTGCCAGCAGCTTACAACCTTCAGCCAAAAACATTCAGTACTTC
clone size: NA; V gene: TRBV10-2; J gene: TRBJ2-7; D gene: NA; CDR3 protein: CASSELLSGEQYF; CDR3 DNA: TGCGCCAGCAGTGAGTTACTGTCTGGGGAGCAGTACTTC
clone size: NA; V gene: TRBV5-1; J gene: TRBJ2-1; D gene: TRBD2; CDR3 protein: CAGSRSGGDNEQFF; CDR3 DNA: TGCGCCGGTAGTCGTAGCGGGGGGGACAATGAGCAGTTCTTC
clone size: NA; V gene: TRBV18; J gene: TRBJ1-4; D gene: TRBD1; CDR3 protein: CASSRNRGSTNEKLFF; CDR3 DNA: TGTGCCAGCTCACGTAACAGGGGGTCAACTAATGAAAAACTGTTTTTT
clone size: once; V gene: TRBV28; J gene: TRBJ2-5; D gene: NA; CDR3 protein: CASSTTRGGVRGQETQYF; CDR3 DNA: TGTGCCAGCAGTACCACCCGAGGGGGGGTTCGGGGCCAAGAGACCCAGTACTTC
clone size: once; V gene: TRBV28; J gene: TRBJ1-4; D gene: NA; CDR3 protein: CASSLMGGGNEKLFF; CDR3 DNA: TGTGCCAGCAGTTTAATGGGAGGGGGGAATGAAAAACTGTTTTTT
clone size: NA; V gene: TRBV7-9; J gene: TRBJ2-7; D gene: NA; CDR3 protein: CASSLARQGSSASSYEQYF; CDR3 DNA: TGTGCCAGCAGCTTAGCGCGGCAGGGTAGTTCCGCCAGCTCCTACGAGCAGTACTTC
clone size: NA; V gene: TRBV4-1; J gene: TRBJ2-5; D gene: TRBD2; CDR3 protein: CASSQDVGGRRETQYF; CDR3 DNA: TGCGCCAGCAGCCAAGATGTCGGGGGGAGGCGGGAGACCCAGTACTTC
clone size: NA; V gene: TRBV7-8; J gene: TRBJ2-3; D gene: NA; CDR3 protein: CASSLILDPGGSDTQYF; CDR3 DNA: TGTGCCAGCAGCCTCATATTGGACCCAGGAGGTTCAGATACGCAGTATTTT
clone size: NA; V gene: TRBV7-2; J gene: TRBJ2-1; D gene: NA; CDR3 protein: CASSLAPQGRSYNEQFF; CDR3 DNA: TGTGCCAGCAGCTTAGCGCCCCAGGGGCGGTCCTACAATGAGCAGTTCTTC
clone size: NA; V gene: TRBV2; J gene: TRBJ2-1; D gene: TRBD2; CDR3 protein: CASRVLALNEQFF; CDR3 DNA: TGTGCCAGCAGGGTACTAGCGCTCAATGAGCAGTTCTTC
clone size: NA; V gene: TRBV6-1; J gene: TRBJ2-5; D gene: NA; CDR3 protein: CASSVRMETQYF; CDR3 DNA: TGTGCCAGCAGTGTTCGTATGGAGACCCAGTACTTC
clone size: NA; V gene: TRBV4-3; J gene: TRBJ1-2; D gene: NA; CDR3 protein: CASSHRDGYTF; CDR3 DNA: TGCGCCAGCAGCCACCGGGATGGCTACACCTTC
clone size: NA; V gene: TRBV6-5; J gene: TRBJ2-5; D gene: NA; CDR3 protein: CASQGGVSWYF; CDR3 DNA: TGTGCCAGCCAGGGCGGAGTCTCGTGGTACTTC
clone size: NA; V gene: TRBV28; J gene: TRBJ2-3; D gene: NA; CDR3 protein: CASSSPSSTDTQYF; CDR3 DNA: TGTGCCAGCAGTTCCCCGTCCAGCACAGATACGCAGTATTTT
clone size: NA; V gene: TRBV19; J gene: TRBJ1-6; D gene: NA; CDR3 protein: CASSITRDTYNSPLHF; CDR3 DNA: TGTGCCAGTAGTATAACCAGGGACACCTATAATTCACCCCTCCACTTT
clone size: NA; V gene: TRBV5-6; J gene: TRBJ2-5; D gene: NA; CDR3 protein: CASSPLEGGPGTQYF; CDR3 DNA: TGTGCCAGCAGCCCCTTGGAGGGGGGGCCGGGGACCCAGTACTTC
clone size: NA; V gene: TRBV19; J gene: TRBJ2-2; D gene: TRBD1; CDR3 protein: CASSIYGTEGGELFF; CDR3 DNA: TGTGCCAGTAGTATCTACGGGACAGAAGGCGGGGAGCTGTTTTTT
clone size: NA; V gene: TRBV6-6; J gene: TRBJ1-2; D gene: TRBD1; CDR3 protein: CASRDDRVYGYTF; CDR3 DNA: TGTGCCAGCAGAGACGACAGGGTCTATGGCTACACCTTC
clone size: NA; V gene: TRBV7-6; J gene: TRBJ1-4; D gene: TRBD1; CDR3 protein: CASSLTGEGEKLFF; CDR3 DNA: TGTGCCAGCAGCTTGACAGGGGAAGGGGAAAAACTGTTTTTT
clone size: once; V gene: TRBV6-6; J gene: TRBJ2-1; D gene: NA; CDR3 protein: CASSEASSYNEQFF; CDR3 DNA: TGTGCCAGCAGCGAGGCGAGCTCCTACAATGAGCAGTTCTTC
clone size: NA; V gene: TRBV7-2; J gene: TRBJ1-5; D gene: TRBD1; CDR3 protein: CASSPQIQGGGQPQHF; CDR3 DNA: TGTGCCAGCAGCCCCCAGATCCAGGGGGGTGGGCAGCCCCAGCATTTT
clone size: NA; V gene: TRBV6-1; J gene: TRBJ2-3; D gene: NA; CDR3 protein: CASSVRGRDTDTQYF; CDR3 DNA: TGTGCCAGCAGTGTCCGAGGCAGGGATACAGATACGCAGTATTTT
clone size: NA; V gene: TRBV19; J gene: TRBJ2-3; D gene: NA; CDR3 protein: CASSGDSPGTQYF; CDR3 DNA: TGTGCCAGTAGTGGTGACAGTCCAGGGACGCAGTATTTT
clone size: NA; V gene: TRBV4-1; J gene: TRBJ2-3; D gene: TRBD2; CDR3 protein: CASSQAPTSGGRDTQYF; CDR3 DNA: TGCGCCAGCAGCCAAGCGCCCACAAGCGGGGGGCGAGATACGCAGTATTTT
clone size: NA; V gene: TRBV5-3; J gene: TRBJ1-1; D gene: NA; CDR3 protein: CARSFGRGIWFTEAFF; CDR3 DNA: TGTGCCAGAAGCTTTGGGCGAGGGATCTGGTTTACTGAAGCTTTCTTT
clone size: few; V gene: TRBV30; J gene: TRBJ2-7; D gene: TRBD1; CDR3 protein: CAWSTRDRGRYEQYF; CDR3 DNA: TGTGCCTGGAGTACCAGGGACAGGGGGCGCTACGAGCAGTACTTC
clone size: NA; V gene: TRBV30; J gene: TRBJ2-5; D gene: NA; CDR3 protein: CAWSVSGPGKTQYF; CDR3 DNA: TGTGCCTGGAGTGTTTCAGGCCCTGGGAAGACCCAGTACTTC
clone size: NA; V gene: TRBV7-8; J gene: TRBJ2-5; D gene: NA; CDR3 protein: CASSYGDGVGTQYF; CDR3 DNA: TGTGCCAGCAGCTATGGGGACGGAGTGGGGACCCAGTACTTC
clone size: NA; V gene: TRBV6-5; J gene: TRBJ1-4; D gene: TRBD1; CDR3 protein: CASSYSTGNEKLFF; CDR3 DNA: TGTGCCAGCAGTTACTCGACAGGGAATGAAAAACTGTTTTTT
clone size: once; V gene: TRBV28; J gene: TRBJ1-1; D gene: TRBD1; CDR3 protein: CASLPGQVLPGAFF; CDR3 DNA: TGTGCCAGTCTTCCGGGACAGGTACTTCCCGGGGCTTTCTTT
clone size: NA; V gene: TRBV18; J gene: TRBJ2-2; D gene: TRBD1; CDR3 protein: CASSREQGANTGELFF; CDR3 DNA: TGTGCCAGCTCACGGGAACAGGGGGCAAACACCGGGGAGCTGTTTTTT
clone size: NA; V gene: TRBV18; J gene: TRBJ1-6; D gene: NA; CDR3 protein: CASSPPLGQSSYNSPLHF; CDR3 DNA: TGTGCCAGCTCACCACCGCTCGGACAAAGCTCCTATAATTCACCCCTCCACTTT
clone size: NA; V gene: TRBV5-1; J gene: TRBJ2-3; D gene: TRBD2; CDR3 protein: CASSFGSGVTDTQYF; CDR3 DNA: TGCGCCAGCAGCTTTGGTAGCGGGGTCACAGATACGCAGTATTTT
clone size: once; V gene: TRBV11-2; J gene: TRBJ2-5; D gene: TRBD1; CDR3 protein: CASSYGQGPQETQYF; CDR3 DNA: TGTGCCAGCAGCTATGGACAGGGCCCTCAAGAGACCCAGTACTTC
clone size: NA; V gene: TRBV27; J gene: TRBJ2-1; D gene: NA; CDR3 protein: CASSSAGAEAHNEQFF; CDR3 DNA: TGTGCCAGCAGTTCCGCGGGGGCGGAGGCCCACAATGAGCAGTTCTTC
clone size: NA; V gene: TRBV7-2; J gene: TRBJ2-4; D gene: TRBD2; CDR3 protein: CASSFMVLAGGGAKNIQYF; CDR3 DNA: TGTGCCAGCAGCTTCATGGTCCTAGCGGGGGGCGGGGCCAAAAACATTCAGTACTTC
clone size: NA; V gene: TRBV18; J gene: TRBJ2-5; D gene: NA; CDR3 protein: CASSPPQVRGETQYF; CDR3 DNA: TGTGCCAGCTCACCACCGCAGGTCAGGGGAGAGACCCAGTACTTC
clone size: few; V gene: TRBV11-2; J gene: TRBJ2-5; D gene: TRBD1; CDR3 protein: CASSPRDRGLETQYF; CDR3 DNA: TGTGCCAGCAGCCCGCGGGACAGGGGGTTAGAGACCCAGTACTTC
clone size: few; V gene: TRBV5-4; J gene: TRBJ1-5; D gene: NA; CDR3 protein: CASSLAGQPQHF; CDR3 DNA: TGTGCCAGCAGCTTGGCCGGTCAGCCCCAGCATTTT